Each of the 20 T cell receptor beta chains below was sequenced from the same sample in a study of post-analysis software for immune sequencing data. Notes on the study in general: In patients, TRBV5-6, TRBV5-1 and TRBV20-1 belonged to five TRBV segments found more frequently than in controls.

These TCRs are of unknown antigen specificity. Prepared TCR beta cDNA libraries contained unique molecular identifiers. Each CDR3 protein gets one entry after TCRdb re-called the PCR reads with MiXCR. Of approximately 360,000 distinct CDR3 sequences listed, approximately 38% are singletons. The sequenced sample was blood. These receptors were collected from a girl aged 10 to 17 with multiple sclerosis.

This chain joins TRBV11-2 and TRBJ1-1, with 8 bases aligning to TRBD1. Germline loops: CDR1 SGHAT, CDR2 FQNNGV. The CDR3 spans 15 residues. V dropped 5 bases and J dropped 0; count of bases not matched to a gene: 5. In DNA form, the CDR3 reads TGTGCCAGCAGCCTCGACAGGGGCCTGAACACTGAAGCTTTCTTT. It is translated as CASSLDRGLNTEAFF.

V gene TRBV7-3 combines with J gene TRBJ2-1, with TRBD1 matching 9 bases. The germline gives CDR1 SGHTA, CDR2 FQGTGA. The J segment lost 7 bases and the V segment lost 3 bases, leaving 7 bases of the junction unmatched. The CDR3 totals 15 residues. This chain's CDR3 is CASSFTGGYRNEQFF. DNA of the CDR3: TGTGCCAGCAGCTTCACAGGGGGCTATAGGAATGAGCAGTTCTTC. Full variable domain (outside the CDR3, taken from reference TRBV7-3 and TRBJ2-1): GAGVSQTPSNKVTEKGKYVELRCDPISGHTALYWYRQSLGQGPEFLIYFQGTGAADDSGLPNDRFFAVRPEGSVSTLKIQRTERGDSAVYLCASSFTGGYRNEQFFGPGTRLTVL.

This chain connects TRBV29-1 to TRBJ2-5; 8 nucleotides match TRBD2. The ends lost 5 bases at V and 0 bases at J; junction bases unmatched: 8. The germline CDR1 and CDR2 sequences are SQVTM and ANQGSEA. The CDR3 length is 15 residues. CDR3 coding DNA: TGCAGCGTTAAGAGCGGGGGAAGGTACCAAGAGACCCAGTACTTC. This encodes CSVKSGGRYQETQYF.

The chain uses TRBV9 and TRBJ1-1; unclear D gene. V was trimmed by 0 bases and J by 5 bases, leaving 11 bases between them. The CDR3 is made up of 14 amino acids. CDR1 SGDLS and CDR2 YYNGEE come from the germline V gene. DNA for the CDR3: TGTGCCAGCAGCGTAGTTCCGAAGGAGACTGAAGCTTTCTTT. Translating it yields CASSVVPKETEAFF.

The chain carries TRBV5-6 and TRBJ2-7; TRBD2 might be the D (6 bases). Germline-derived CDR1 and CDR2 are SGHDT and YYEEEE. CDR3 length equals 14 residues. V lost 0 bases and J 2 bases, leaving 9 bases between the germline ends. Here the CDR3 DNA reads TGTGCCAGCAGCTTGGTGGGGGGACCCTACGAGCAGTACTTC. It codes for CASSLVGGPYEQYF.

This clonotype has only a few counts. J is TRBJ2-7 and V is TRBV29-1; 7 bases line up with TRBD1. Looked up from germline, CDR1 is SQVTM and CDR2 is ANQGSEA. This CDR3 has 15 residues. Losses at the gene ends were 0 bases for V and 5 bases for J; bases not matched to a gene: 10. As DNA, the CDR3 is TGCAGCGTTGAAGAAGACGGGACAGTCCGCCACGAGCAGTACTTC. This encodes CSVEEDGTVRHEQYF.

This clonotype was counted a few times. Written as DNA, the CDR3 is TGCGCCAGCAGCTTGGCAATCGCGGGATCGAGCTCCTACGAGCAGTACTTC. Translation: CASSLAIAGSSSYEQYF. V usage is TRBV5-1 and J usage is TRBJ2-7; possible D gene TRBD2, 6 bases. Trimming removed 0 bases from V and 0 bases from J, with 16 bases in between. Germline loops: CDR1 SGHRS, CDR2 YFSETQ. The CDR3 covers 17 residues.

This clonotype was recorded a few times. The genes are TRBV5-1 and TRBJ2-1; D perhaps matches TRBD1 (6 bases). This CDR3 contains 16 residues. With 0 bases removed from V and 7 bases from J, the gap between germline ends came to 17 bases. CDR1 is SGHRS and CDR2 is YFSETQ in the germline V gene. The CDR3 spells CASSLAQQGLGNEQFF. Written as DNA, the CDR3 is TGCGCCAGCAGCTTGGCCCAACAGGGCCTTGGAAATGAGCAGTTCTTC.

The CDR3 nucleotides read TGTGCCAGCAGCTTAAGGACTAGCGGGGGGAGTAGGAATGAGCAGTTCTTC. The encoded protein is CASSLRTSGGSRNEQFF. The rearrangement uses TRBV7-3 and TRBJ2-1; 14 nucleotides match TRBD2. Germline CDR1 reads SGHTA; CDR2 reads FQGTGA. V lost 1 base, J lost 7 bases, and 6 bases stayed unmatched. The CDR3 runs to 17 residues.

This clonotype turned up a few times. The chain recombines TRBV10-2 with TRBJ1-5; tentative D call: TRBD1 (6 bases). CDR3 length equals 15 residues. Germline CDR1 reads WSHSY; CDR2 reads SAAADI. The V end was cut by 7 bases, the J end by 2 bases, with 15 bases between. In DNA, the CDR3 is TGCGCCAGCACTCAGGGGATATCGGGCAATCAGCCCCAGCATTTT. Translation: CASTQGISGNQPQHF.

J is TRBJ2-7 and V is TRBV6-2 or TRBV6-3; maybe TRBD1 (7 bases). CDR3 length: 15 residues. CDR1 is MNHEY, CDR2 SVGEGT, per germline. The V gene lost 8 bases and the J gene lost 5 bases, with 22 bases spanning the gap. DNA for the CDR3: TGTGCCAGCGTCCCGTACCCCAGGGGGGTCCACGAGCAGTACTTC. Its translation is CASVPYPRGVHEQYF.

J is TRBJ2-5 and V is TRBV4-1; D is undetermined. The V and J ends lost 3 bases and 4 bases respectively, with 15 bases between them. CDR1 MGHRA and CDR2 YSYEKL come from the germline V gene. The CDR3 consists of 15 residues. The CDR3 DNA sequence: TGCGCCAGCAGCCATGTATATGGTGTACTAGAGACCCAGTACTTC. This sequence encodes CASSHVYGVLETQYF.

This clonotype has more than one count but fewer than ten. This chain links TRBV27 with TRBJ1-2; 9 bases match TRBD1. The germline V gene encodes CDR1 MNHEY and CDR2 SMNVEV (reference sequence). The length of the CDR3 is 13 residues. V shed 6 bases, J shed 7 bases, and the junction held 6 bases outside the gene matches. This chain's CDR3 is CASRGGQGGGYTF. CDR3 DNA: TGTGCCAGCAGAGGGGGACAGGGAGGTGGCTACACCTTC.

The chain has TRBV6-5 and TRBJ2-7; TRBD1 is a possible D gene (5 bases). This CDR3 spans 14 amino acids. V gave up 1 base and J gave up 6 bases, with 13 bases separating them. From germline, CDR1 is MNHEY and CDR2 SVGAGI. Here the CDR3 DNA reads TGTGCCAGCAGTTACTACCCTGTCCAGGGCGAGCAGTACTTC. As protein: CASSYYPVQGEQYF.

This clonotype was seen a few times. The genes are TRBV15 and TRBJ2-1; TRBD2 matches 10 bases. V lost 3 bases to trimming and J lost 4 bases; unmatched junction nucleotides: 3. The germline V gene encodes CDR1 LNHNV and CDR2 YYDKDF (reference sequence). The length of the CDR3 is 15 residues. The CDR3 bases are TGTGCCACCAGCAGGGGTAGCGGGGGGTACAATGAGCAGTTCTTC. This sequence encodes CATSRGSGGYNEQFF.

J is TRBJ2-6 and V is TRBV6-6; the match to TRBD1 covers 7 bases. Trimming removed 6 bases from V and 8 bases from J; junction bases left unmatched: 7. CDR1 is MNHNY and CDR2 is SVGAGI in the germline V gene (reference sequence). The CDR3 runs to 14 residues. As DNA, the CDR3 is TGTGCCAGCAGGGAAAACAGGGGTACCAACGTCCTGACTTTC. This codes for CASRENRGTNVLTF.

The chain links TRBV29-1 to TRBJ1-1; D is unclear. This CDR3 has 10 amino acids. Trimming removed 5 bases from V and 4 bases from J, with 5 bases in between. Germline V CDR1 and CDR2: SQVTM, ANQGSEA. CDR3 loop: CSVRSTEAFF. The CDR3 DNA reads as TGCAGCGTTCGGAGCACTGAAGCTTTCTTT.

This clonotype was seen a handful of times. For the CDR3, the DNA is TGTGCCACCAAGTCGCCGTTTGGGGCCAACGTCCTGACTTTC. Its translation is CATKSPFGANVLTF. The genes are TRBV6-2 or TRBV6-3 and TRBJ2-6; D is undetermined. Germline V gene sequence: CDR1 MNHEY, CDR2 SVGEGT. V was cut by 10 bases and J by 3 bases, with 13 bases left in between. The CDR3 is 14 amino acids.

A word on this clonotype: Germline is not matched at one junction end, which may reflect a read error. CDR3 protein: CVSSLEGRGYEQYF. In DNA, the CDR3 is TGCGTCAGCAGCTTGGAGGGCAGGGGATACGAGCAGTACTTC. This sequence joins TRBV5-1 and TRBJ2-7, with D perhaps assigned TRBD1 or TRBD2 (6 bases each). The CDR3 covers 14 residues. From germline, CDR1 is SGHRS and CDR2 YFSETQ.

The chain carries TRBV12-3 or TRBV12-4 and TRBJ2-5; tentative D call: TRBD1 (7 bases). V shed 5 bases and J shed 5 bases, with 15 bases lying between them. The CDR3 spans 14 residues. The CDR3 loop is CASSTQGGPETQYF. CDR3 nucleotides: TGTGCCAGCAGTACCCAGGGGGGCCCTGAGACCCAGTACTTC.